This is a list of T cell receptor beta chains from one sample in a study of technical replicates of blood from a few donors. Libraries were prepared by immunoSEQ multiplex PCR; TCRdb keeps only in-frame clonotypes and omits some of them. The sample shows 70,000 or so clones, almost 99% of them seen only once. The sequencing sample was made of T cells isolated from PBMCs. These receptors all come from a human donor in good health. CDR3s leave out the opening cysteine and the closing phenylalanine or tryptophan. A D gene is named only where the DNA matches it firmly.

d_call,v_call,j_call,cdr3_aa
NA,TRBV28,TRBJ1-5,ASSLNQPQH
NA,TRBV19,TRBJ2-1,ASSKRDNEQF
TRBD2,TRBV20-1,TRBJ2-7,SARGGTEQY
TRBD1,TRBV7-9,TRBJ1-1,ASSLVPRGKNTEAF
TRBD2,TRBV6-5,TRBJ2-7,ASGEGNEQY
NA,TRBV6-1,TRBJ2-2,ASSTRSGELF
TRBD2,TRBV4-3,TRBJ2-1,ASSRIAGAYNEQF
TRBD1,TRBV4-1,TRBJ1-4,ASSQPGQGLDLGEKLF
NA,TRBV7-6,TRBJ1-5,ASSTGISNQPQH
TRBD2,TRBV18,TRBJ2-7,ASSPLAGGNYEQY
NA,TRBV7-3,TRBJ2-3,ASSPSGAGDTQY
NA,TRBV5-6,TRBJ1-3,ASSQPTGGNTIY
NA,TRBV11-1,TRBJ2-1,ASSAPYSHEQF
NA,TRBV27,TRBJ2-3,ASSLFGADTQY
TRBD1,TRBV25-1,TRBJ2-4,ASSAPGQGYIQY
NA,TRBV30,TRBJ1-2,AWSVRGNYGYT
NA,TRBV21-1,TRBJ2-1,ASTKLSVMRNEQF